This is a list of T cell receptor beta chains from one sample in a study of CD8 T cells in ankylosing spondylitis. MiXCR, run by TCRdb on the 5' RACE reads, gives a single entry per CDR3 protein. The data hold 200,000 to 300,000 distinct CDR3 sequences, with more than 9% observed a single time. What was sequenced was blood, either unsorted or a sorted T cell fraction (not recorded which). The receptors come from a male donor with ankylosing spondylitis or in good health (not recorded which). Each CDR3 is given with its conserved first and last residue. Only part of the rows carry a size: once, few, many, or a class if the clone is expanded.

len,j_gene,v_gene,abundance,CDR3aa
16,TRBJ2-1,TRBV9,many,CASSVVSGTTYNEQFF
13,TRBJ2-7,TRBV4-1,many,CASSQDRAYEQYF
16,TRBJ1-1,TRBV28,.,CASSSLGGAMNTEAFF
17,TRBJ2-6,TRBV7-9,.,CASSQDIMSSGANDLTF
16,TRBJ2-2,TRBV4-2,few,CASSRGTSSGTGELFF
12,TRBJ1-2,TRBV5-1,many,CASSGSEDGYTF
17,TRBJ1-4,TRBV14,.,CASSQTTPLGYWEKLFF
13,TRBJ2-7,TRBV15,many,CATSGDRGYEQYF
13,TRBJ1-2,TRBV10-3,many,CAIRQSDGRGYTF
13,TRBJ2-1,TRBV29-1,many,CSVRLAGDNEQFF
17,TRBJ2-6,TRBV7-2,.,CASSLAGGFSGANVLTF
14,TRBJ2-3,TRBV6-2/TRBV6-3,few,CASRSGLAADTQYF
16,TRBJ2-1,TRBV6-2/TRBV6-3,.,CASSYSRDREYNEQFF
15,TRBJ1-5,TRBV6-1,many,CASSRSGGSDQPQHF
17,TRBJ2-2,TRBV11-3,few,CASSLDAAGPRTGELFF
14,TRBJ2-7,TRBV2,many,CASTRTGFTYEQYF
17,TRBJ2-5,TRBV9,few,CASSPGLGLKGEETQYF
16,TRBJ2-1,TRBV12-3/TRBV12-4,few,CASSLGGQGAYNEQFF
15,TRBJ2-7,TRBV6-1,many,CASRDPGRSPREQYF
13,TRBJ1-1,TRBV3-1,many,CASSPQYGNEAFF
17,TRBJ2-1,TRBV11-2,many,CASSPTSGPVGYNEQFF
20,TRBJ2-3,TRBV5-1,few,CASSLVTASGGLLGKDTQYF
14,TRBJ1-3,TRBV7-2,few,CASSLRGGGNTIYF
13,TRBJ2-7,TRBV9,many,CASSRADSYEQYF
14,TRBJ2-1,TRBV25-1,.,CASSESGGSGEQFF
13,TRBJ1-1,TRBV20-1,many,CSASGPQNTEAFF
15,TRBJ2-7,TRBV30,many,CAWSVSWGETYEQYF
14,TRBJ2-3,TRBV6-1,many,CASSLGTGLGTQYF
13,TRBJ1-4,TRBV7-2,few,CASGIQGGEKLFF
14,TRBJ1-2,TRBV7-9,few,CASSKGTAFYGYTF
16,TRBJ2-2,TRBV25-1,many,CASTPRGQGASGELFF
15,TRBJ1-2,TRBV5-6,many,CASKVGDAWSNGYTF
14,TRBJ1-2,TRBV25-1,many,CASSERGRDYGYTF
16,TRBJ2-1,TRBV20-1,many,CSARALGLRSPHEQFF
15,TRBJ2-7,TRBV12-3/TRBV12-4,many,CASSLIGLAGLEQYF
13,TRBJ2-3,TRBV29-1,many,CSVEEPLRDTQYF
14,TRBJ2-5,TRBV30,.,CAWGSGQMQETQYF
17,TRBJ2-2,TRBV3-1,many,CASSQDRVREGTGELFF
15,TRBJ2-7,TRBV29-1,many,CSIPGGGNVGNEQYF
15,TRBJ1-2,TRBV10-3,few,CAISDPDRDFYGYTF
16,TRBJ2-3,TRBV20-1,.,CSATPGRGLGTDTQYF
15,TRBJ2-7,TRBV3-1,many,CASSPTSGVSYEQYF
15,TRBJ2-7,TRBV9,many,CASSVGTTLSYEQYF
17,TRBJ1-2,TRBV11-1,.,CASSLSLTGGPSYGYTF
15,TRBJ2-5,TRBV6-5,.,CASSYLRGEQETQYF
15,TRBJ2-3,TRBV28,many,CASSSPTRITDTQYF
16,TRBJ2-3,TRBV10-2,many,CASSQGLAGATDTQYF
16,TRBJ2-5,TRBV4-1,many,CASSQTLGTAAETQYF
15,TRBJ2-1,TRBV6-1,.,CASSDRQVDYNEQFF
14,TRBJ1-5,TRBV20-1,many,CSAQNPGGGQPQHF
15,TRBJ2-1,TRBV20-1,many,CSARGSGGGYNEQFF
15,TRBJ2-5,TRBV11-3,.,CASSLPLPVGETQYF
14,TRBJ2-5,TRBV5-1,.,CASSLAGGDETQYF
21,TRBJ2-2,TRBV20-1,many,CSASALCTSGMRWKVRGELFF
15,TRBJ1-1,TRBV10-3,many,CAIRGAGGENTEAFF
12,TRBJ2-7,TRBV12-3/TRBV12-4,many,CASSEGPYEQYF
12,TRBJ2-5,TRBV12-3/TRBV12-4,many,CASSSYGETQYF
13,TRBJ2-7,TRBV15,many,CATRDRLFYEQYF
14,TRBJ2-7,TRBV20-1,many,CSARWTGRTYEQYF
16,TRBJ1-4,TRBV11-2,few,CASSLGPGDRNEKLFF